Given below is one T cell receptor beta chain in context. Original methodology: By means of reference gene primer amplification, nucleated cell counts were estimated. Clones were sequenced by immunoSEQ multiplex PCR, and TCRdb holds only the in-frame ones, with some missing. V, J and clone size reflect that table, while D and trimming were determined from the DNA. The sample lists 110,000 to 150,000 clones; 90% were seen once. V shed 4 bases and J shed 2 bases, with 11 bases lying between them. The CDR3 contains 14 residues. Germline lookup yields CDR1 SGDLS and CDR2 YYNGEE. The entry originates in a study of blood T cell repertoires in COVID-19. Study-level information: COVID-19 samples from acute and convalescent phases originated in the United States, Italy and Spain. PBMCs, B-cell-depleted T cells, or T cells were the source of the cDNA or gDNA that made up the material.

The clonotype originates from a woman older than 75 with acute or convalescent COVID-19. Source material: peripheral blood. V and J are TRBV9 and TRBJ2-3, with D maybe TRBD2 (6 bases). The CDR3 DNA is TGTGCCAGCAGCCTCACGGGGGACACAGATACGCAGTATTTT. This gives the protein CASSLTGDTDTQYF.